This T cell receptor (beta chain) came from a study of blood T cell repertoires in COVID-19. Study information: The origin of the acute and convalescent COVID-19 samples was the United States, Italy and Spain. From T cells, B-cell-depleted T cells, or PBMCs came the material, which was cDNA or gDNA.

V was trimmed by 9 bases and J by 5 bases, leaving 12 bases between them. The CDR3 contains 13 residues. Germline CDR1 and CDR2: KGHDR and SFDVKD. How the authors handled the data: It was from reference gene primer amplification that nucleated cell counts were estimated. Produced via immunoSEQ multiplex PCR; TCRdb's table is partial and in-frame only. Clone size and V and J calls were adopted from that table, with D and trimming inferred from the DNA. This table has roughly 100,000 clones, about 88% appearing once. This TCR derives from a human donor in a cohort sampled during active COVID-19. Sequenced material: peripheral blood. The chain uses TRBV24-1 and TRBJ2-2, with unresolved D. CDR3 amino acids: CATAPRVTGELFF. CDR3 bases: TGTGCCACCGCCCCCCGGGTAACCGGGGAGCTGTTTTTT.